One T cell receptor (beta chain) is described in this entry. This entry comes from a study of blood T cell repertoires in COVID-19. Sequencing used immunoSEQ multiplex PCR; TCRdb keeps in-frame clones, though not all of them. The table records a few hundred thousand clones, around 86% of them present only once. This CDR3 has 13 amino acids. The receptor comes from a man aged 25 to 40 who had recovered from COVID-19. The chain links TRBV21-1 to TRBJ1-5. TRBV21-1 is a known pseudogene. Sequencing input: PBMCs or T cells enriched from blood (not recorded which). The CDR3 protein is CASSPGGFQPQHF. DNA for the CDR3: TGTGCCAGCAGCCCGGGGGGTTTCCAGCCCCAGCATTTT.